These T cell receptor beta chains were read from a single sample in a study of cytomegalovirus exposure and HLA in healthy donors. Profiling relied on immunoSEQ multiplex PCR, and the TCRdb table lists in-frame clones only, not all of them. Of about 120,000 clones listed, around 86% are singletons. The sample comprised PBMCs. These TCRs come from a woman aged 25 to 39 in good health and CMV-seronegative. Each CDR3 is given with its conserved first and last residue. The D gene is left open where the match is weak.

14	NA	TRBV10-1	TRBJ2-1	CASSHPGAYNEQFF
15	NA	TRBV15	NA	CATSRVLQGNYEQYF
13	TRBD2	TRBV4-1	TRBJ2-5	CASSLAGGETQYF
13	NA	TRBV5-1	TRBJ1-2	CASSLDKNYGYTF
15	TRBD2	TRBV10-1	TRBJ2-1	CASSELAGGNNEQFF
19	TRBD1	TRBV27	TRBJ1-5	CASTCSTGTGPHSNQPQHF
16	NA	TRBV11-2	TRBJ1-4	CASSPGRRQTNEKLFF
17	TRBD2	TRBV5-1	TRBJ2-1	CASSLEFSGSGDNEQFF
15	TRBD2	TRBV10-3	TRBJ2-5	CAISESKTSGYWQYF
16	TRBD2	TRBV7-3	TRBJ2-1	CASSPNSLAGNREQFF
13	NA	TRBV7-9	TRBJ1-2	CASSSQGNYGYTF
12	NA	TRBV9	TRBJ2-5	CASSVDSETQYF
16	TRBD1	TRBV5-1	TRBJ1-2	CASSSGQGTGPRGYTF
14	NA	TRBV19	TRBJ1-1	CASSIQGGGPEAFF
15	TRBD1	TRBV11-2	TRBJ1-4	CASSLTRTGGNQLFF
15	TRBD1	TRBV7-2	TRBJ1-2	CASSRDRGRMYGYTF
17	NA	TRBV7-9	TRBJ2-4	CSSSNLTSYVAKNIQYF
14	NA	TRBV12-5	TRBJ2-1	CASGLVSGIPEGVF
11	NA	TRBV16	TRBJ1-2	CASSSGLGYTF
12	TRBD1	TRBV6-6	TRBJ1-2	CASSPGGKGYTF
15	NA	TRBV5-8	NA	CASSLEGRSSYEQYF
13	TRBD1	TRBV2	TRBJ2-7	CASSTLTGYEQYF
15	TRBD2	TRBV19	TRBJ2-7	CASSSPGGFSHEQYF
12	NA	TRBV2	TRBJ2-1	CASSQGRGEQFF
17	NA	TRBV7-2	TRBJ2-1	CASSRTGGGQNYNEQFF
15	TRBD1	TRBV5-1	TRBJ2-3	CASSTTGGPEYTQYF
13	NA	TRBV5-4	TRBJ1-1	CASSLRQDSEAFF
16	TRBD2	TRBV9	TRBJ2-1	CASSARMGLRYNEQFF
16	TRBD2	TRBV7-2	TRBJ2-1	CASSFRVIAGGPEQFF
16	TRBD1	TRBV4-1	TRBJ2-7	CASSQAPPGQGYEQYF
16	TRBD1	TRBV4-3	TRBJ1-2	CASSQGDRAPTVGVFF
15	NA	TRBV5-1	TRBJ1-4	CASSLGGVANEKLFF
17	TRBD2	TRBV27	NA	CASSSFSSSGRTYEQYF
16	TRBD2	TRBV13	TRBJ2-3	CASSLAGLRYTDTQYF
16	NA	TRBV9	TRBJ1-1	CASSVGPRGSSTEAFF
16	TRBD2	TRBV4-1	TRBJ2-7	CASSQVGTSGYYEQYF
12	TRBD1	TRBV6-6	TRBJ1-4	CASSYGQGKLFF
16	NA	TRBV9	TRBJ2-6	CASSVGPNAGANVLTF
16	NA	TRBV4-3	TRBJ1-2	CASSYLDTKANYGYTF
15	TRBD1	TRBV6-5	TRBJ2-3	CASSPGTGYSDTQYF
16	TRBD1	TRBV7-2	TRBJ2-2	CASSLPPTGDAGELFF
15	TRBD1	TRBV19	TRBJ2-7	CASSNPGQASYEQYF
17	TRBD2	TRBV10-3	TRBJ2-1	CAISDPRGTSSTWEQFF
15	TRBD1	TRBV7-9	TRBJ2-3	CASSPGTGMTDTQYF
16	TRBD1	TRBV19	TRBJ1-4	CASSPGQGSTNEKLFF
16	NA	TRBV4-2	TRBJ2-6	CASSQSESSGANVLTF
13	NA	TRBV5-1	TRBJ1-1	CASSFELNTEAFF
14	TRBD1	TRBV28	TRBJ1-4	CASSLSGGNEKLFF
15	NA	TRBV5-1	TRBJ1-1	CASSLGGVQYSEAFF
12	NA	TRBV15	TRBJ1-2	CATSRVSLSYTF
14	NA	TRBV5-6	TRBJ1-1	CASSWGTQNTEAFF
18	TRBD2	TRBV5-6	TRBJ2-1	CASSILAGGRAQGDEQFF
16	TRBD2	TRBV11-2	TRBJ2-1	CASSLDGLAGVKEQFF
16	TRBD1	TRBV4-1	TRBJ2-7	CASSQALGQGFSGQYF
17	NA	TRBV7-8	TRBJ2-7	CASSYEVEGRRTYEQYF
15	NA	TRBV5-4	TRBJ2-1	CASSLAGLVGLEQFF
13	NA	TRBV6-1	TRBJ2-3	CATRPDAGCTQYF